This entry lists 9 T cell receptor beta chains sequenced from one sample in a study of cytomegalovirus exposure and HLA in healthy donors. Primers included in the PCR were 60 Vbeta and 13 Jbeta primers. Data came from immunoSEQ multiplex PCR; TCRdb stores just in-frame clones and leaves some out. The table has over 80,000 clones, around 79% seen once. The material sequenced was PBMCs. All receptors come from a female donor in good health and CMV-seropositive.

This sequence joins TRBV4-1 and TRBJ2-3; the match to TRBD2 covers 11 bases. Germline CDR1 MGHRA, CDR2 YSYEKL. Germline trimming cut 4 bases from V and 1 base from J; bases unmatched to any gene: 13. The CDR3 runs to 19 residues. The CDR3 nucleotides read TGCGCCAGCAGCCCCGTACTAGCGGGGGTAAACCTTCGCACAGATACGCAGTATTTT. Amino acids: CASSPVLAGVNLRTDTQYF.

This CDR3 is CASRDSLSNQPQHF. CDR3 sequence (DNA): TGTGCCTCCCGGGACAGCCTTTCTAATCAGCCCCAGCATTTT. The rearrangement joins TRBV19 to TRBJ1-5; 7 bases are a match to TRBD1. The CDR3 is 14 residues long. V dropped 11 bases and J dropped 4; count of bases not matched to a gene: 11. Germline lookup yields CDR1 LNHDA and CDR2 SQIVND (reference sequence).

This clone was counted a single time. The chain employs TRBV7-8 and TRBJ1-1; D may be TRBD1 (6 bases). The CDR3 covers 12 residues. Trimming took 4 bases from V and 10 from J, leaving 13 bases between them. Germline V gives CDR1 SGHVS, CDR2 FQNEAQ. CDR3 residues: CASSSPGARAFF. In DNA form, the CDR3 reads TGTGCCAGCAGCTCTCCAGGGGCTAGAGCTTTCTTT.

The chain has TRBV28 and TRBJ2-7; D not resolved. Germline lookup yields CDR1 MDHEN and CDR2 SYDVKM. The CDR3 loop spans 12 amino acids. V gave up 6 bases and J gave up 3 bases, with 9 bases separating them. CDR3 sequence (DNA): TGTGCCAGCAGAACCTCAGGCTACGAGCAGTACTTC. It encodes CASRTSGYEQYF.

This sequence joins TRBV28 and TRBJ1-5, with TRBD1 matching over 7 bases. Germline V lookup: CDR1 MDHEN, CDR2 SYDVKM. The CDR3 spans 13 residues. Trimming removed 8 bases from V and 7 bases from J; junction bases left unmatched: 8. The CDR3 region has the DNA TGTGCCAGCCAACAGGGGAACAACCAGCCCCAGCATTTT. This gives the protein CASQQGNNQPQHF.

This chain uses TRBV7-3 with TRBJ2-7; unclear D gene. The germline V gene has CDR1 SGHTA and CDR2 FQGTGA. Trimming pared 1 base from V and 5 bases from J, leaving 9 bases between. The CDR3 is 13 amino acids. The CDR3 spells CASSLSILHEQYF. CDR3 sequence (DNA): TGTGCCAGCAGCTTAAGTATCCTCCACGAGCAGTACTTC.

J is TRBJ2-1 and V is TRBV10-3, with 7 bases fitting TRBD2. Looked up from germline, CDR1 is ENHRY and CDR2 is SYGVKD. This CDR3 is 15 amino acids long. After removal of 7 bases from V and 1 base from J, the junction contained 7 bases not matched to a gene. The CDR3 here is CAITREAGSYNEQFF. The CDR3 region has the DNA TGTGCCATCACCCGGGAGGCGGGGTCCTACAATGAGCAGTTCTTC.

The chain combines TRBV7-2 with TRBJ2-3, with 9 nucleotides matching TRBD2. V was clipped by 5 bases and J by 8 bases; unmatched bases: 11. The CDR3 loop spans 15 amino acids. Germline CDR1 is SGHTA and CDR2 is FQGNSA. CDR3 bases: TGTGCCAGCAGCCCCGATCAGCGGGGGGCTGTTACGCAGTATTTT. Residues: CASSPDQRGAVTQYF.

The CDR3 nucleotides read TGTGCCAGCAGTTTTAGAGGGATGAGCACTGAAGCTTTCTTT. It is translated as CASSFRGMSTEAFF. The chain has TRBV28 and TRBJ1-1; D call uncertain. Trimming cost V 3 bases and J 4 bases, with 12 bases left between them. The CDR3 runs to 14 residues. The germline V gene has CDR1 MDHEN and CDR2 SYDVKM.